These 4 T cell receptor beta chains originate from one sample sequenced in a study of sequential checkpoint blockade in melanoma. Treatment indicated: randomized to nivolumab then ipilimumab (arm A) or the reverse (arm B). The repertoire was sequenced with immunoSEQ multiplex PCR; TCRdb's copy has only in-frame clones and lacks some. Here the sample spans some 22,000 clones, more than 25% being singletons. The source material was tumor tissue (inferred from file names), sampled from a patient given nivolumab and ipilimumab in sequence. Every receptor here comes from a human donor with melanoma.

This clone was seen a few times. The chain carries TRBV9 and TRBJ2-3, with TRBD1 matching 8 bases. Germline V gene lookup returns CDR1 SGDLS and CDR2 YYNGEE. The CDR3 is 12 residues long. J was trimmed by 14 bases and V by 1 base; bases with no gene match: 6. This chain's CDR3 is CASSVPGQEGYF. For the CDR3, the DNA is TGTGCCAGCAGCGTACCGGGACAGGAAGGGTATTTT.

The chain carries TRBV29-1 and TRBJ2-1; TRBD2 matches at 11 bases. Trimming took 5 bases from V and 2 from J; bases not matched to a gene: 17. This CDR3 has 19 residues. Germline V gene data show CDR1 as SQVTM and CDR2 as ANQGSEA. The CDR3 coding sequence is TGCAGCGTTACAAATATTGCTAGCGGGAGGACTACAACCTACAATGAGCAGTTCTTC. Protein sequence: CSVTNIASGRTTTYNEQFF.

The chain combines TRBV28 with TRBJ2-7, with 7 bases that match TRBD1. The J segment lost 2 bases and the V segment lost 4 bases, leaving 5 bases of the junction unmatched. Germline CDR1 reads MDHEN; CDR2 reads SYDVKM. The CDR3 consists of 14 residues. Written as DNA, the CDR3 is TGTGCCAGCAGTTCCGGACAGGCTACCTACGAGCAGTACTTC. It yields the protein CASSSGQATYEQYF.

V gene TRBV28 combines with J gene TRBJ2-7; D remains unclear. The CDR3 covers 13 residues. The V end lost 3 bases, the J end lost 0 bases, and 6 bases lay between the germline ends. In germline, CDR1 is MDHEN, CDR2 SYDVKM. Here the CDR3 DNA reads TGTGCCAGCAGTTTTAACCCCTCCTACGAGCAGTACTTC. It translates to CASSFNPSYEQYF.